What follows describes a single T cell receptor beta chain. The ends lost 7 bases at V and 5 bases at J; junction bases unmatched: 8. This CDR3 contains 14 residues. The V gene's germline CDR1 is MNHEY and CDR2 SVGAGI. In the source study's methods: Estimated nucleated cell counts came from reference gene primer amplification. The assay was immunoSEQ multiplex PCR, and TCRdb's table has in-frame clones only and misses some. The V and J calls and clone size were taken over from that table, and D and trimming were inferred from the DNA. The sample lists 150,000 to 200,000 clones; 86% were seen once. This entry belongs to a study of blood T cell repertoires in COVID-19. Study-wide context: Collection of acute and convalescent COVID-19 samples took place in the United States, Italy and Spain. From T cells, B-cell-depleted T cells, or PBMCs came the material, which was cDNA or gDNA.

The V call is TRBV6-5, the J call TRBJ1-5, with TRBD1 matching 7 bases. The receptor was isolated from a man aged 45-65 years with active or convalescent COVID-19. The sequencing input was peripheral blood. The CDR3 bases are TGTGCCAGCACCCAGGGGGGTGGCGATCAGCCCCAGCATTTT. Residues: CASTQGGGDQPQHF.